The sequence of this TCR beta chain was determined in a study of T cell changes during pregnancy in multiple sclerosis. The CDR3 covers 14 residues. Trimming stripped 1 base from V and 0 bases from J, with 7 bases between. The germline V gene has CDR1 SGHTA and CDR2 FQGNSA. This table comes from immunoSEQ multiplex PCR, and its TCRdb copy is limited to in-frame clones, with some not included. The sample yields about 74,000 clones, roughly 90% seen once. The rearrangement joins TRBV7-2 to TRBJ2-7; possibly TRBD2 for D (5 bases). Here the sequenced sample was peripheral blood, taken after pregnancy. This receptor was identified in a female donor in good health, enrolled as a control in a pregnancy study. CDR3 DNA: TGTGCCAGCAGCTTAGGAGGGTTCTCCTACGAGCAGTACTTC. Translated: CASSLGGFSYEQYF.